The rows below give T cell receptor beta chains drawn from one sample of a study of identical twins. Using its own MiXCR run on the 5' RACE reads, TCRdb lists one record per CDR3 protein. The repertoire holds nearly 900,000 distinct CDR3 sequences, with 9% to 15% as singletons. The data were also submitted as part of a second study, on yellow fever vaccine responses in identical twins.

Sequenced: PBMCs. Receptors originate from a woman between 18 and 30 years old in good health. Both conserved end residues are part of each CDR3. The order of the fields is clone size, V gene, CDR3 length, D gene, J gene, CDR3 DNA, CDR3 protein. The D gene is left open where the match is weak. Not every row has a clone size; where given, it reads once, few, many or a size class.

size: -
V: TRBV29-1
length: 16
D: -
J: TRBJ2-3
DNA: TGCAGCGGGGCAGGGAAGCTTCCTTCTAGCACAGATACGCAGTATTTT
CDR3: CSGAGKLPSSTDTQYF

size: many
V: TRBV5-1
length: 15
D: -
J: TRBJ2-7
DNA: TGCGCCAGCAGCTTGGCCCCACGGTTCTCCTACGAGCAGTACTTC
CDR3: CASSLAPRFSYEQYF

size: -
V: TRBV20-1
length: 14
D: -
J: TRBJ2-7
DNA: TGCAGTGCTAGAGATCACGAGGGACTCTACGAGCAGTACTTC
CDR3: CSARDHEGLYEQYF

size: few
V: TRBV7-2
length: 17
D: TRBD2
J: TRBJ2-1
DNA: TGTGCCAGCAGCTTATGGGCGGGGGGGCGTTCCTACAATGAGCAGTTCTTC
CDR3: CASSLWAGGRSYNEQFF

size: -
V: TRBV20-1
length: 12
D: -
J: TRBJ1-5
DNA: TGCAGTGCTAAAGATGGCAATCAGCCCCAGCATTTT
CDR3: CSAKDGNQPQHF

size: -
V: TRBV2
length: 16
D: TRBD2
J: TRBJ2-3
DNA: TGTGCCAGCCACGGGACTAGAGGAACTAGCACAGATACGCAGTATTTT
CDR3: CASHGTRGTSTDTQYF

size: many
V: TRBV20-1
length: 15
D: -
J: TRBJ2-3
DNA: TGCAGTGCGGATCCTCGCGGGACGAGCACAGATACGCAGTATTTT
CDR3: CSADPRGTSTDTQYF

size: many
V: TRBV10-3
length: 16
D: TRBD1
J: TRBJ1-3
DNA: TGTGCCATCAGTGACATGGACAGGAGCTCTGGAAACACCATATATTTT
CDR3: CAISDMDRSSGNTIYF

size: many
V: TRBV5-1
length: 14
D: -
J: TRBJ2-2
DNA: TGCGCCAGCAGCTTGACCCCGAACACCGGGGAGCTGTTTTTT
CDR3: CASSLTPNTGELFF

size: -
V: TRBV27
length: 16
D: TRBD2
J: TRBJ2-1
DNA: TGTGCCAGCAGTTTATCGTTAGGACTAGGGACCAATGAGCAGTTCTTC
CDR3: CASSLSLGLGTNEQFF